These T cell receptor beta chains were read from a single sample in a study of T cells expressing NK-cell markers. TCRdb reanalyzed the 5' RACE reads and collapses them to one entry per CDR3 protein, without DNA. Its table records about 540,000 distinct CDR3 sequences. Sequenced input: blood T cells: a sorted CD56 or NKG2C T cell subset, CD4+ or CD8+ T cells, or bulk PBMC T cells (not recorded which). These receptors were taken from a man aged 18 to 30 in good health. CDR3s include the opening cysteine and the closing phenylalanine or tryptophan. The order of the fields is J gene, V gene, CDR3 protein.

J: TRBJ2-7
V: TRBV6-2/TRBV6-3
CDR3: CASSRAGGRVEQYF

J: TRBJ1-2
V: TRBV6-2/TRBV6-3
CDR3: CASCQLYYGYTF

J: TRBJ2-5
V: TRBV6-2/TRBV6-3
CDR3: CASSYQQTQETQYF

J: TRBJ2-4
V: TRBV21-1
CDR3: CASRDRAKNIQYF

J: TRBJ2-2
V: TRBV5-1
CDR3: CASTSGSFAGELFF

J: TRBJ2-2
V: TRBV12-3/TRBV12-4
CDR3: CASSQRQLTSGELFF

J: TRBJ2-7
V: TRBV5-1
CDR3: CASSSGGQQYEQYF

J: TRBJ2-1
V: TRBV5-6
CDR3: CASSSLPGLAVYNEQFF

J: TRBJ2-3
V: TRBV7-9
CDR3: CATGTVSRDTQYF

J: TRBJ2-1
V: TRBV20-1
CDR3: CSSRTGTKYNEQFF

J: TRBJ2-1
V: TRBV12-3/TRBV12-4
CDR3: CASTLSRGLAGPSSYNEQFF